These 24 T cell receptor beta chains originate from one sample sequenced in a study of T cell responses to AZD1222 COVID-19 vaccine (dated by TCRdb to about 2021). Taken with the paper, the label for time point translates to: baseline before first vaccination. The method behind the library was the immunoSEQ multiplex PCR assay. TCRdb limited this immuneACCESS table to in-frame rearrangements with V and J called. A share of clones is missing; checked studies link under half to unresolved V genes, and the rest is unexplained. The sample table contains approximately 190,000 clones; only one count was recorded for approximately 92% of them. Of the sample, less than 1.5% is held by the ten largest clones. Material: peripheral blood, obtained on day 0 of AZD1222 vaccination. All receptors come from an adult in good health.

The chain employs TRBV2 and TRBJ2-3; D tentatively fits TRBD1 or TRBD2 (5 bases each). V was trimmed by 8 bases and J by 8 bases, leaving 17 bases between them. Per the germline V gene, CDR1 is SNHLY and CDR2 is FYNNEI. CDR3 length: 13 amino acids. The CDR3 coding sequence is TGTGCCAGCTGGGACGGATTGGTGGGTACGCAGTATTTT. Translated, it gives CASWDGLVGTQYF.

The rearrangement uses TRBV28 and TRBJ1-1, with no clear D. This CDR3 comprises 13 residues. The V end lost 3 bases, the J end lost 6 bases, and 11 bases lay between the germline ends. Germline loops: CDR1 MDHEN, CDR2 SYDVKM. CDR3 DNA: TGTGCCAGCAGTTTCCCGGACCGGCCTGAAGCTTTCTTT. Its protein product is CASSFPDRPEAFF.

This chain uses TRBV28 with TRBJ1-1, with D unresolved. The CDR3 loop spans 12 amino acids. V was trimmed by 2 bases and J by 8 bases, leaving 9 bases between them. The germline V gene has CDR1 MDHEN and CDR2 SYDVKM. The DNA for the CDR3 is TGTGCCAGCAGTTTACTCGATAGGGAAGCTTTCTTT. Translated, it gives CASSLLDREAFF.

This chain connects TRBV6-1 to TRBJ2-5; D may be TRBD1 (6 bases). Germline CDR1 reads MNHNS; CDR2 reads SASEGT. V lost 4 bases to trimming and J lost 0 bases, with 15 bases between them. The CDR3 has 16 amino acids. The CDR3 region is CASSGLSQGNQETQYF. DNA of the CDR3: TGTGCCAGCAGTGGATTGTCCCAGGGGAACCAAGAGACCCAGTACTTC.

The J gene is TRBJ2-1, the V gene TRBV4-3; D is undetermined. The CDR3 is 13 residues long. Deletions cut 3 bases from V and 4 bases from J, with 7 bases between. CDR1 and CDR2 (germline): LGHNA, YSLEER. CDR3 sequence (DNA): TGCGCCAGCAGCCAGGGTTGGTACAATGAGCAGTTCTTC. It encodes CASSQGWYNEQFF.

The chain uses TRBV19 and TRBJ1-5; a possible D gene is TRBD1 (5 bases). V lost 7 bases and J 3 bases, leaving 13 bases between the germline ends. There are 14 residues in the CDR3. Looked up from germline, CDR1 is LNHDA and CDR2 is SQIVND (reference sequence). CDR3 amino acids: CASTRDFSNQPQHF. CDR3 coding DNA: TGTGCCAGTACCCGGGACTTCTCCAATCAGCCCCAGCATTTT. Looking up the rest from reference TRBV19 and TRBJ1-5 gives the full variable domain: DGGITQSPKYLFRKEGQNVTLSCEQNLNHDAMYWYRQDPGQGLRLIYYSQIVNDFQKGDIAEGYSVSREKKESFPLTVTSAQKNPTAFYLCASTRDFSNQPQHFGDGTRLSIL.

The chain uses TRBV25-1 and TRBJ2-2; 10 nucleotides align to TRBD1. CDR3 length: 16 amino acids. The trim removed 2 bases at V and 5 bases at J, leaving 5 bases unmatched. Germline loops: CDR1 MGHDK, CDR2 SYGVNS. The CDR3 coding sequence is TGTGCCAGCAGTGAACCGGGACAGGGGCTAACCGGGGAGCTGTTTTTT. It specifies CASSEPGQGLTGELFF. Variable domain in full (rest from reference TRBV25-1 and TRBJ2-2): EADIYQTPRYLVIGTGKKITLECSQTMGHDKMYWYQQDPGMELHLIHYSYGVNSTEKGDLSSESTVSRIRTEHFPLTLESARPSHTSQYLCASSEPGQGLTGELFFGEGSRLTVL.

This clone was found a few times. This rearrangement joins TRBV28 to TRBJ1-5; TRBD1 is a possible D gene (6 bases). The V gene's germline CDR1 is MDHEN and CDR2 SYDVKM. The CDR3 loop spans 16 amino acids. V was trimmed by 6 bases and J by 3 bases, leaving 18 bases between them. The CDR3: CASSTPRRGFNQPQHF. CDR3 bases: TGTGCCAGCAGCACTCCGCGCAGGGGCTTCAATCAGCCCCAGCATTTT.

V and J are TRBV27 and TRBJ1-6; weak D call: TRBD1 (6 bases). Trimming took off 6 bases at V and 5 bases at J, with 11 bases between the two ends. Germline V gene sequence: CDR1 MNHEY, CDR2 SMNVEV (reference sequence). The CDR3 runs 14 residues. The CDR3 DNA follows: TGTGCCAGCAGCACAGGGACAAATAATTCACCCCTCCACTTT. This sequence encodes CASSTGTNNSPLHF.

This chain uses TRBV7-9 with TRBJ1-4; a weak D match, TRBD1 (5 bases). This CDR3 comprises 14 residues. V lost 3 bases to trimming and J lost 5 bases, with 10 bases between them. Germline V gene sequence: CDR1 SEHNR, CDR2 FQNEAQ (reference sequence). DNA for the CDR3: TGTGCCAGCAGCTTCCAGGGCGGCAATGAAAAACTGTTTTTT. This translates into CASSFQGGNEKLFF. The variable domain in full, completed from reference TRBV7-9 and TRBJ1-4, reads DTGVSQNPRHKITKRGQNVTFRCDPISEHNRLYWYRQTLGQGPEFLTYFQNEAQLEKSRLLSDRFSAERPKGSFSTLEIQRTEQGDSAMYLCASSFQGGNEKLFFGSGTQLSVL.

The CDR3, as DNA: TGTGCCAGCAGCTTTGACAGGGTATGGGACGAGCAGTACTTC. Translated, it gives CASSFDRVWDEQYF. The chain recombines TRBV5-4 with TRBJ2-7; 7 nucleotides agree with TRBD1. Germline values: CDR1 SGHNT, CDR2 YYREEE (reference sequence). There are 14 residues in the CDR3. Losses at the gene ends were 2 bases for V and 5 bases for J; bases not matched to a gene: 7.

V gene TRBV19 combines with J gene TRBJ2-4; D call uncertain. Germline V lookup: CDR1 LNHDA, CDR2 SQIVND (reference sequence). V was clipped by 5 bases and J by 0 bases, with 11 bases between them. The CDR3 runs to 15 residues. CDR3 bases: TGTGCCAGTAGTTCGGTGGGGTTAGCCAAAAACATTCAGTACTTC. Protein: CASSSVGLAKNIQYF.

This clone was counted a single time. This chain connects TRBV3-1 (or the pseudogene TRBV3-2) to TRBJ2-7; maybe TRBD1 (6 bases). Germline V gene data show CDR1 as LGHDT and CDR2 as YNNKEL (reference sequence). V lost 0 bases to trimming and J lost 3 bases, with 9 bases between them. The CDR3 has 14 residues. CDR3 in amino acids: CASSQDIGGYEQYF. DNA of the CDR3: TGTGCCAGCAGCCAAGATATAGGGGGCTACGAGCAGTACTTC.

CDR3 DNA sequence: TGTGCCAGCCGCCGGGACAGAGGCACAGATACGCAGTATTTT. It translates to CASRRDRGTDTQYF. The chain combines TRBV5-4 with TRBJ2-3; 7 bases are shared with TRBD1. V was clipped by 7 bases and J by 1 base; unmatched bases: 6. Germline V gene data show CDR1 as SGHNT and CDR2 as YYREEE (reference sequence). The CDR3 loop spans 14 amino acids.

This chain connects TRBV19 to TRBJ2-3; D is unclear. V lost 0 bases, J lost 3 bases, and 10 bases lay in between. This CDR3 is built from 15 residues. Per germline, CDR1 LNHDA and CDR2 SQIVND (reference sequence). CDR3 nucleotide sequence: TGTGCCAGTAGTATAGAGGGCGGTAAAACAGATACGCAGTATTTT. This sequence encodes CASSIEGGKTDTQYF.

The rearrangement links TRBV6-2 or TRBV6-3 to TRBJ2-7; TRBD1 agrees at 8 bases. This CDR3 contains 14 residues. V gave up 5 bases and J gave up 1 base; unmatched junction bases: 4. Per the germline V gene, CDR1 is MNHEY and CDR2 is SVGEGT. The chain's CDR3 is CASSSRQGSYEQYF. As DNA, the CDR3 is TGTGCCAGCAGTAGCCGACAGGGGTCCTACGAGCAGTACTTC.

V is TRBV18 and J is TRBJ1-3; no reliable D call. CDR1 and CDR2 (germline): KGHSH, LQKENI. CDR3 size: 15 residues. Trimming cost V 3 bases and J 2 bases, with 11 bases left between them. CDR3 amino acids: CASSPGLETGNTIYF. The CDR3, as DNA: TGTGCCAGCTCACCCGGACTTGAGACTGGAAACACCATATATTTT.

This sequence joins TRBV3-1 (or the pseudogene TRBV3-2) and TRBJ2-3; 7 bases line up with TRBD2. The CDR3 has 14 residues. Germline assignment: CDR1 LGHDT and CDR2 YNNKEL (reference sequence). V dropped 2 bases and J dropped 6; count of bases not matched to a gene: 5. The CDR3 spells CASSQKRDIDTQYF. The CDR3 nucleotides read TGTGCCAGCAGCCAAAAGCGGGATATTGATACGCAGTATTTT.

V usage is TRBV7-8 and J usage is TRBJ2-7, with 9 bases identical to TRBD1. The V and J ends lost 5 bases and 5 bases, in that order; junction bases with no gene match: 4. The CDR3 has 13 residues. CDR1 SGHVS and CDR2 FQNEAQ come from the germline V gene. The CDR3 sequence: CASSETGGNEQYF. Written as DNA, the CDR3 is TGTGCCAGCAGCGAAACAGGGGGCAACGAGCAGTACTTC.

This clone was detected once. J is TRBJ1-1 and V is TRBV19; D is undetermined. The CDR3 consists of 13 residues. V lost 3 bases, J lost 2 bases, and 7 bases lay in between. Germline CDR1 is LNHDA and CDR2 is SQIVND (reference sequence). The CDR3 spells CASSIGFNTEAFF. In DNA, the CDR3 is TGTGCCAGTAGTATTGGTTTCAACACTGAAGCTTTCTTT.

This clone appeared a few times. The gene calls are TRBV5-8 and TRBJ1-5, with a tentative D call TRBD1 (5 bases). V lost 2 bases and J lost 5, with 11 bases in between. CDR1 and CDR2 (germline): SGHTS, YDEGEE. This CDR3 has 14 amino acids. CDR3 nucleotide sequence: TGTGCCAGCAGCTTCGGCCAGGGCTATCAGCCCCAGCATTTT. Its translation: CASSFGQGYQPQHF.

The chain is built from TRBV27 and TRBJ2-1; TRBD2 might be the D (6 bases). This CDR3 region has 15 residues. Deletions cut 4 bases from V and 1 base from J, with 11 bases between. Per germline, CDR1 MNHEY and CDR2 SMNVEV (reference sequence). The CDR3 region is CASSSFGGSYNEQFF. CDR3 coding DNA: TGTGCCAGCAGTTCATTTGGGGGGTCCTACAATGAGCAGTTCTTC.

The V and J genes are TRBV5-1 and TRBJ2-2; D uncertain. CDR3 length: 12 residues. Germline CDR1 reads SGHRS; CDR2 reads YFSETQ. With 0 bases removed from V and 8 bases from J, the gap between germline ends came to 5 bases. The CDR3 sequence: CASSLGQGELFF. The CDR3 DNA reads TGCGCCAGCAGCTTGGGTCAGGGGGAGCTGTTTTTT.

The rearrangement joins TRBV27 to TRBJ2-5, with a possible D match to TRBD1 (5 bases). Trimming stripped 1 base from V and 7 bases from J, with 10 bases between. Per the germline V gene, CDR1 is MNHEY and CDR2 is SMNVEV (reference sequence). The CDR3 runs to 13 residues. CDR3 sequence: CASSLFIRGTQYF. The CDR3 bases are TGTGCCAGCAGTTTATTTATTAGGGGGACCCAGTACTTC.